A selection of T cell receptor beta chains follows, all from one sample in a study of blood T cells in healthy people across ages. MiXCR, applied by TCRdb to the 5' RACE reads, yields one record per CDR3 protein. This table holds about 1.7 million distinct CDR3 sequences, 25% to 30% found once. Sequenced input: blood. The receptor set was obtained from a woman aged 25 to 39 in good health. The CDR3 runs from the conserved cysteine through the conserved F or W. D genes are given only for firm matches. The size field is filled for only some rows; it gives once, few, many or a size class.

>TRBJ1-1|TRBV7-2|few|TRBD1
TGTGCCAGCAGCTTACTGACAGGGCCCGGGACTGAAGCTTTCTTT
CASSLLTGPGTEAFF
>TRBJ1-4|TRBV5-1|-|-
TGCGCCAGCAGCTCCCCGATCCGAAATGAAAAACTGTTTTTT
CASSSPIRNEKLFF
>TRBJ2-7|TRBV29-1|-|-
TGCAGCGTTGACGGGACAAACTACGAGCAGTACTTC
CSVDGTNYEQYF
>TRBJ2-3|TRBV9|few|TRBD2
TGTGCCAGCAGCGTAGATGCAGCGGGGGGAAATACGCAGTATTTT
CASSVDAAGGNTQYF
>TRBJ2-5|TRBV6-6|many|-
TGTGCCAGCAGTTACTCGTCAGCGGGAGAGACCCAGTACTTC
CASSYSSAGETQYF
>TRBJ2-5|TRBV2|-|-
TGTGCCAGCAGTGTTTCCCCGGGGAAGACCCAGTACTTC
CASSVSPGKTQYF
>TRBJ1-1|TRBV20-1|few|-
TGCAGTGCTCCTAGACAGGAGCAGTATATGAGTGTCTCTGAAGCTTTCTTT
CSAPRQEQYMSVSEAFF
>TRBJ1-6|TRBV6-5|-|-
TGTGCCAGCAGTACCCGGGGGGATTCACCCCTCCACTTT
CASSTRGDSPLHF
>TRBJ2-7|TRBV7-2|many|-
TGTGCCAGCAGCTATCCGGGGGCGACTTGGGAGCAGTACTTC
CASSYPGATWEQYF
>TRBJ1-1|TRBV29-1|-|-
TGCGGCGCTGCCCACACTGAAGCTTTCTTT
CGAAHTEAFF
>TRBJ1-6|TRBV12-3/TRBV12-4|few|-
TGTGCCAGCAGTTTAGATGGCACCAGCTCCTATAATTCACCCCTCCACTTT
CASSLDGTSSYNSPLHF
>TRBJ2-3|TRBV18|-|-
TGTGCCAGCTCACCTTCTGGGGAACGGACAGATACGCAGTATTTT
CASSPSGERTDTQYF
>TRBJ2-1|TRBV25-1|few|-
TGTGCCAGCAGTGAGGCAGGGAGGAATGAGCAGTTCTTC
CASSEAGRNEQFF
>TRBJ2-1|TRBV7-9|few|-
TGTGCCAGCAGCTCGCGGGCTTACAATGAGCAGTTCTTC
CASSSRAYNEQFF
>TRBJ2-1|TRBV24-1|once|-
TGTGCCACCAGTGCTGCAGGGGTAGTCAATGAGCAGTTCTTC
CATSAAGVVNEQFF
>TRBJ2-5|TRBV20-1|many|-
TGCAGTGCAACCGGGACTCATAAAGAGACCCAGTACTTC
CSATGTHKETQYF
>TRBJ1-5|TRBV25-1|few|-
TGTGCCAGCAGTGAACCAGGGTCGGATCAGCCCCAGCATTTT
CASSEPGSDQPQHF
>TRBJ1-4|TRBV10-3|few|TRBD1
TGTGCCATCAGTGAAGGGACAGATGAAAAACTGTTTTTT
CAISEGTDEKLFF
>TRBJ1-4|TRBV2|few|TRBD1
TGTGCCAGCAGAATTGGACAGGACAATGAAAAACTGTTTTTT
CASRIGQDNEKLFF
>TRBJ2-7|TRBV6-2/TRBV6-3|-|-
TGTGCCAGCACCCACGGAAGGGGTCCCTACGAGCAGTACTTC
CASTHGRGPYEQYF
>TRBJ1-5|TRBV5-5|-|-
TGTGCCAGCAGCTGGGAATCCAGTCAGCCCCAGCATTTT
CASSWESSQPQHF
>TRBJ2-7|TRBV12-3/TRBV12-4|many|TRBD2
TGTGCCAGCTCGATGGGTGGGGGGGATTACGAGCAGTACTTC
CASSMGGGDYEQYF
>TRBJ1-2|TRBV30|-|-
TGTGCCTGGAGTGTAGGAGAGGACTACACCTTC
CAWSVGEDYTF
>TRBJ1-6|TRBV27|-|-
TGTGCCAGCAGATCCGGGACTCTGGGCTATAATTCACCCCTCCACTTT
CASRSGTLGYNSPLHF
>TRBJ1-2|TRBV2|-|-
TGTGCCAGCAATAGGGACGTCGGTAAAGGCTACACCTTC
CASNRDVGKGYTF
>TRBJ1-1|TRBV12-3/TRBV12-4|few|-
TGTGCCAGCAGTTTTCTTCAGAACACTGAAGCTTTCTTT
CASSFLQNTEAFF
>TRBJ2-6|TRBV27|many|-
TGTGCCAGCATGCCACTTCGCTCTGGGGCCAACGTCCTGACTTTC
CASMPLRSGANVLTF
>TRBJ2-5|TRBV5-1|-|-
TGCGCCAGCAGCTCTGAGCAAGGAGGGCAGGAGACCCAGTACTTC
CASSSEQGGQETQYF
>TRBJ2-3|TRBV12-3/TRBV12-4|-|TRBD2
TGTGCCAGCAAGCCTAGGGCGGGAGGGGGGCCAGATACGCAGTATTTT
CASKPRAGGGPDTQYF
>TRBJ2-1|TRBV7-2|-|-
TGTGTCAGCAGCTCACTACGCGGGAACAATGAGCAGTTCTTC
CVSSSLRGNNEQFF
>TRBJ2-7|TRBV28|-|TRBD2
TGTGCCAGCAGATCCTTAGGCGGGGGGGCCTACGAGCACTACTTC
CASRSLGGGAYEHYF
>TRBJ2-1|TRBV7-9|many|-
TGTGCCAGCAGCCCAAGGGGGGTGAGTTCCTACAATGAGCAGTTCTTC
CASSPRGVSSYNEQFF
>TRBJ2-7|TRBV5-1|-|TRBD2
TGCGCCAGCAGCTGGAGCGGGGCGCTATACGAGCAGTACTTC
CASSWSGALYEQYF
>TRBJ2-5|TRBV7-9|many|-
TGTGCCAGCAGCTTAGAGGGGTTCGGCCAGGGCCAGACCCAGTACTTC
CASSLEGFGQGQTQYF
>TRBJ2-3|TRBV4-2|-|TRBD2
TGTGCCAGCAGCGGCGGGGGGTCGCCCTTCTCCCCAGATACGCAGTATTTT
CASSGGGSPFSPDTQYF
>TRBJ1-1|TRBV4-2|-|-
TGTGCCAGCAGCCAATATCGGGGGGATCGCACTGAAGCTTTCTTT
CASSQYRGDRTEAFF
>TRBJ2-6|TRBV11-1|-|TRBD1
TGTGCCAGCAGCCACCGGGTGAGACAGGGTCCTCCCAGGGACTCTGGGGCCAACGTCCTGACTTTC
CASSHRVRQGPPRDSGANVLTF
>TRBJ2-5|TRBV7-2|many|-
TGTGCCAGCAGCCGGGCTCCTAAGGGAGAGACCCAGTACTTC
CASSRAPKGETQYF
>TRBJ2-5|TRBV7-9|few|TRBD2
TGTGCCAGCAGCCAACAAGGGGGACTAGCAGGCATAGCGGAGCAGTACTTC
CASSQQGGLAGIAEQYF
>TRBJ1-2|TRBV5-1|once|TRBD1
TGCGTCAGCAGCTTGGAAACGTACAGGGGGCCTAACTATGGCTACACCTTC
CVSSLETYRGPNYGYTF
>TRBJ2-1|TRBV5-1|-|-
TGCGCCAGCAGCTTGCGAGACAGGGATACTAACGGGAGGAATGAGCAGTTCTTC
CASSLRDRDTNGRNEQFF
>TRBJ2-5|TRBV7-9|many|TRBD1
TGTGCCAGCAGGTCCGACAGGGGCGGGGAGACCCAGTACTTC
CASRSDRGGETQYF
>TRBJ1-2|TRBV30|-|-
TGTGTCTGCTGGGAGAGCTATGGCTACACCTTC
CVCWESYGYTF
>TRBJ1-6|TRBV7-9|-|-
TGTGCCAGCTACGGCGGGGTAAATTCACCCCTCCACTTT
CASYGGVNSPLHF
>TRBJ2-1|TRBV7-2|-|TRBD2
TGTGCCAGCAGATCAGCGGGAACTCCCTACAATGAGCAGTTCTTC
CASRSAGTPYNEQFF
>TRBJ1-2|TRBV7-2|few|TRBD1
TGTGCCAGCAGCTCAGCCGGGACAGGGTACGGCTATGGCTACACCTTC
CASSSAGTGYGYGYTF
>TRBJ2-4|TRBV18|-|-
TGTGCCAGCTCACCACAGAAGCAGTACTTC
CASSPQKQYF
>TRBJ2-7|TRBV2|once|TRBD2
TGTGCCAGCAGCGCACAATCGGGGGGCTACGAGCAGTACTTC
CASSAQSGGYEQYF
>TRBJ2-7|TRBV16|-|-
TGTGCCAGCAGCCAGAGTACCGGTTACGAGCAGTACTTC
CASSQSTGYEQYF
>TRBJ2-5|TRBV20-1|many|-
TGCAGTGCTAGGGGCAGCAAAGAGACCCAGTACTTC
CSARGSKETQYF
>TRBJ2-3|TRBV28|many|-
TGTGCCAGCAGTTTTGGCGGTCAGGCAGATACGCAGTATTTT
CASSFGGQADTQYF
>TRBJ1-2|TRBV29-1|many|TRBD1
TGCAGCGTTGATCGCAGGGGGTACTATGGCTACACCTTC
CSVDRRGYYGYTF
>TRBJ2-5|TRBV20-1|many|TRBD1
TGCAGTGTTTCACAGGGGGGAGAGACCCAGTACTTC
CSVSQGGETQYF
>TRBJ1-4|TRBV20-1|-|TRBD1
TGCAGTGCTGCGACAGGGGGCGTTGGTGAAAAACTGTTTTTT
CSAATGGVGEKLFF
>TRBJ2-5|TRBV7-9|few|-
TGTGCCAGCAGCTTAGCGGGGCCCTTAGAGACCCAGTACTTC
CASSLAGPLETQYF
>TRBJ2-3|TRBV2|few|-
TGTGCCAGCGGACGGACGGAACCCACAGATACGCAGTATTTT
CASGRTEPTDTQYF
>TRBJ1-1|TRBV27|-|-
TGTGCCAGCAGTTTAACGGGGGTGGCTCGAGCTTTCTTT
CASSLTGVARAFF
>TRBJ2-7|TRBV6-6|many|TRBD2
TGTGCCAGCAGGGACAGCGGGAGGGACGAGCAGTACTTC
CASRDSGRDEQYF
>TRBJ1-2|TRBV24-1|few|-
TGTGCCACCAGTAAAGGGAGAACCTATGGCTACACCTTC
CATSKGRTYGYTF
>TRBJ2-7|TRBV7-9|few|-
TGTGCCAGCAGCCGCCGGGCGGGATTACCCTACGAAGAGCAGTACTTC
CASSRRAGLPYEEQYF